This TCR beta chain was identified during a study of T cells in Graves' hyperthyroidism and ophthalmopathy. Overall study: The initial diagnosis was the point when peripheral blood was collected, ahead of any treatment.

Regarding the study as a whole: Model-based prediction identified ophthalmopathy a median 6.5 months prior to its onset. Most thyroid-expanded clonotypes above 0.001 were also found in blood.

This clonotype came up a few times. Its specificity is not known. Between the trimmed V and J ends, which lost 3 bases and 1 base, there was a span of 8 bases. Germline-derived CDR1 and CDR2 are MNHEY and SMNVEV (reference sequence). The CDR3 covers 14 residues. Researchers took RNA transcripts and amplified the TCR beta CDR3 regions from them. First-round RT-PCR with HTBI primers amplified the TCR CDR3 region. TCRdb fed the multiplex PCR reads into MiXCR, producing one record per CDR3 protein. The profile shows 500,000 to 650,000 distinct CDR3 sequences, just under 20% of them singletons. This TCR derives from a man aged 35-49 years with Graves' ophthalmopathy. The rearrangement joins TRBV27 to TRBJ2-3; tentative D call: TRBD2 (5 bases). Sample: blood. CDR3 in DNA: TGTGCCAGCAGTTTTCTGGGAGGCACAGATACGCAGTATTTT. Translated: CASSFLGGTDTQYF.